This T cell receptor (beta chain) was sequenced in a study of regulatory T cells in long-lasting Graves disease. Study-level points and caveats: TCR diversity was lower in persistent than newly diagnosed Graves' disease. Persistent disease samples used TRBV28, TRBJ1-2 and TRBJ2-5 preferentially.

Arm-PCR with iRepertoire HTBI primers amplified the CDR3 regions for these TCR beta libraries. TCRdb processed the multiplex PCR reads anew with MiXCR; each CDR3 protein has one entry. The sample has over 500,000 distinct CDR3 sequences, about 16% seen once. Time point of the sample: newly diagnosed GD, antithyroid drugs for less than 3 months. After RNA was extracted from PBMCs, the TCR library was made from it. Turning to this clonotype: The antigen remains unidentified.

Germline V gene data show CDR1 as DFQATT and CDR2 as SNEGSKA (reference sequence). The CDR3 consists of 12 residues. Trimming took off 6 bases at V and 7 bases at J, with 13 bases between the two ends. These same records also appear under a second study, on T cells in Graves' hyperthyroidism and ophthalmopathy. According to that study: A first-round RT-PCR of the TCR CDR3 used the HTBI primer set. Among clonotypes expanded in thyroid above 0.001, most were also found in blood.

This chain uses TRBV20-1 with TRBJ2-1; D perhaps matches TRBD2 (5 bases). Sequences were derived from peripheral blood mononuclear cells (PBMCs), sampled at new diagnosis, from a patient treated with antithyroid drugs. This clonotype was sampled from a woman in her 30s with Graves disease. Written as DNA, the CDR3 is TGCAGTGCGAAACAACGGGAAAATGAGCAGTTCTTC. Translating it yields CSAKQRENEQFF.